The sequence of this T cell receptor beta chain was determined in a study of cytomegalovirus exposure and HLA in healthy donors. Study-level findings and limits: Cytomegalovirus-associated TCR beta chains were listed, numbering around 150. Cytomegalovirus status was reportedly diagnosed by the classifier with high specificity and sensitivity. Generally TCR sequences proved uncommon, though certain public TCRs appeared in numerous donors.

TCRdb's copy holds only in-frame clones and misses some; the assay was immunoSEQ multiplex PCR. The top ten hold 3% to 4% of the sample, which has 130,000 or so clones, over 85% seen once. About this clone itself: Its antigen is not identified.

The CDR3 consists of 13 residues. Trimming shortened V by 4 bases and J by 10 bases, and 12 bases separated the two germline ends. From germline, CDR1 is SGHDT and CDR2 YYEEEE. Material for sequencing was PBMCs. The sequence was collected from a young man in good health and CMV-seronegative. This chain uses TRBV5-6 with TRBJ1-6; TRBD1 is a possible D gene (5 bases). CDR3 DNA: TGTGCCAGCAGCCCCTGGGGGGGGTCACCCCTCCACTTT. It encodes CASSPWGGSPLHF.